These T cell receptor beta chains were read from a single sample in a study of cytomegalovirus exposure and HLA in healthy donors. Sequencing used immunoSEQ multiplex PCR; TCRdb keeps in-frame clones, though not all of them. Here the sample spans approximately 140,000 clones, about 80% being singletons. Sequenced material: PBMCs. These receptor sequences come from a male donor in good health and CMV-seropositive. Both conserved end residues are part of each CDR3. D genes are given only for firm matches. Clone size is shown for a subset of rows, as once, few, many or a class of expanded clone.

TRBJ2-2 | few | TRBV14 | . | CASSQVLSNTGELFF | TGTGCCAGCAGCCAAGTTCTGTCTAACACCGGGGAGCTGTTTTTT
TRBJ2-1 | few | TRBV9 | TRBD2 | CASSVVSGTYNEQFF | TGTGCCAGCAGCGTAGTAAGCGGGACCTACAATGAGCAGTTCTTC
TRBJ2-7 | . | TRBV27 | . | CASSPGAYEQYF | TGTGCCAGCAGTCCAGGGGCCTACGAGCAGTACTTC
TRBJ1-5 | . | TRBV18 | TRBD1 | CASSSTGTGPFNQPQHF | TGTGCCAGCTCATCTACCGGGACAGGGCCCTTCAATCAGCCCCAGCATTTT
TRBJ2-5 | few | TRBV10-1 | TRBD2 | CASIKPGLAGGVAQYF | TGCGCCAGTATAAAACCGGGACTAGCGGGGGGGGTGGCCCAGTACTTC
TRBJ2-7 | once | TRBV5-1 | . | CASSLGRGTTYEQYF | TGCGCCAGCAGCTTAGGGCGGGGAACCACCTACGAGCAGTACTTC
TRBJ2-7 | . | TRBV7-9 | TRBD1 | CASSGDRGRSSYEQYF | TGTGCCAGCAGCGGGGACAGGGGGCGAAGCTCCTACGAGCAGTACTTC
TRBJ2-7 | . | TRBV5-1 | TRBD1 | CASSLFGTGADEQYF | TGCGCCAGCAGCTTGTTCGGGACAGGGGCAGACGAGCAGTACTTC
TRBJ2-7 | . | TRBV7-2 | . | CASSLAGAPINYEQYF | TGTGCCAGCAGCTTAGCAGGAGCCCCTATAAATTACGAGCAGTACTTC
TRBJ1-1 | . | TRBV5-4 | . | CASSPAEFRGLTEAFF | TGTGCCAGCAGTCCAGCAGAATTCAGGGGCTTAACTGAAGCTTTCTTT
TRBJ1-1 | . | TRBV7-9 | . | CASSLVTNTEAFF | TGTGCCAGCAGCTTAGTAACAAACACTGAAGCTTTCTTT
TRBJ2-3 | few | TRBV6-4 | TRBD2 | CASSEASGTTDTQYF | TGTGCCAGCAGTGAGGCTAGCGGGACCACAGATACGCAGTATTTT
TRBJ2-7 | few | TRBV7-3 | . | CASSLTPGAREQYF | TGTGCCAGCAGCTTAACGCCTGGGGCTCGCGAGCAGTACTTC
TRBJ1-3 | . | TRBV6-6 | . | CASTGPDSGNTIYF | TGTGCCAGCACAGGGCCCGACTCTGGAAACACCATATATTTT
TRBJ2-3 | . | TRBV5-5 | . | CASSSSWTEKDTQYF | TGTGCCAGCAGCTCTTCCTGGACAGAAAAAGATACGCAGTATTTT
TRBJ2-5 | . | TRBV6-1 | TRBD2 | CASSADSGGAETQYF | TGTGCCAGCAGTGCCGATAGCGGGGGGGCGGAGACCCAGTACTTC
TRBJ2-7 | . | TRBV13 | TRBD1 | CASSLIPNGQGAYEQYF | TGTGCCAGCAGCTTAATCCCCAACGGACAGGGGGCCTACGAGCAGTACTTC
TRBJ2-1 | few | TRBV4-3 | . | CASSQDRRLGSDEQFF | TGCGCCAGCAGCCAAGATAGAAGGCTAGGGAGCGATGAGCAGTTCTTC
TRBJ1-2 | . | TRBV10-1 | . | CASSAGGTYGYTF | TGCGCCAGCAGTGCCGGAGGAACCTATGGCTACACCTTC
TRBJ2-5 | few | TRBV27 | . | CASSSQKLFGAGETQYF | TGTGCCAGCAGTTCCCAAAAACTATTCGGGGCGGGGGAGACCCAGTACTTC
TRBJ1-1 | . | TRBV9 | . | CASSNDRGRGGHTEAFF | TGTGCCAGCAGCAATGACAGAGGAAGGGGGGGACACACTGAAGCTTTCTTT
TRBJ2-7 | . | TRBV5-4 | TRBD2 | CASSLGGGSYEQYF | TGTGCCAGCAGCTTGGGCGGGGGCTCCTACGAGCAGTACTTC
TRBJ2-7 | . | TRBV6-5 | TRBD2 | CASSPGGGAYEQYF | TGTGCCAGCAGTCCTGGCGGGGGGGCCTACGAGCAGTACTTC
TRBJ1-1 | . | TRBV29-1 | TRBD1 | CSVPRPGGGTEAFF | TGCAGCGTGCCCCGGCCAGGGGGCGGCACTGAAGCTTTCTTT
TRBJ2-7 | . | TRBV6-5 | . | CASRNSDSSYEQYF | TGTGCCAGCAGGAATAGTGACAGCTCCTACGAGCAGTACTTC
TRBJ2-4 | . | TRBV19 | . | CASSIDLAGLQAKNIQYF | TGTGCCAGTAGTATAGATCTGGCGGGGCTACAGGCCAAAAACATTCAGTACTTC
TRBJ2-1 | . | TRBV28 | TRBD2 | CATPSGRADNEQFF | TGTGCCACCCCAAGCGGGAGGGCGGACAATGAGCAGTTCTTC
TRBJ1-5 | once | TRBV19 | . | CASRVSMNQPQHF | TGTGCCAGTAGAGTGTCTATGAATCAGCCCCAGCATTTT
TRBJ2-1 | . | TRBV7-3 | . | CASSPLAGKVNEQFF | TGTGCCAGCAGCCCACTGGCGGGAAAAGTAAATGAGCAGTTCTTC
TRBJ2-5 | . | TRBV7-3 | . | CASSLTVAAQETQYF | TGTGCCAGCAGCTTAACGGTAGCGGCCCAAGAGACCCAGTACTTC
TRBJ1-6 | . | TRBV2 | . | CASSEDGGGYNSPLHF | TGTGCCAGCAGTGAAGATGGGGGAGGGTATAATTCACCCCTCCACTTT
TRBJ2-7 | . | TRBV25-1 | . | CASSADSMRSYEQYF | TGTGCCAGCAGTGCGGACAGTATGAGGTCCTACGAGCAGTACTTC
TRBJ2-7 | . | TRBV4-2 | TRBD2 | CASSQEPAGGPYEQYF | TGTGCCAGCAGCCAAGAGCCGGCGGGGGGGCCCTACGAGCAGTACTTC
TRBJ1-4 | . | TRBV5-1 | . | CASSLVSPTNEKLFF | TGCGCCAGCAGCTTGGTTAGCCCAACTAATGAAAAACTGTTTTTT
TRBJ1-1 | . | TRBV19 | TRBD1 | CASNGQGAGAFF | TGTGCCAGTAACGGACAGGGGGCTGGAGCTTTCTTT
TRBJ2-5 | . | TRBV5-1 | . | CASSSQETQYF | TGCGCCAGCAGCTCGCAAGAGACCCAGTACTTC
TRBJ1-4 | . | TRBV6-5 | TRBD1 | CASSRTGWRELFF | TGTGCCAGCAGTCGGACAGGTTGGCGGGAACTGTTTTTT
TRBJ1-3 | . | TRBV5-1 | TRBD1 | CASSPSRDSSSLSGNTIYF | TGCGCCAGCAGCCCCTCCCGGGACAGCTCTTCCCTCTCTGGAAACACCATATATTTT
TRBJ1-2 | . | TRBV27 | . | CASSLTRGYGYTF | TGTGCCAGCAGTTTAACCAGGGGATATGGCTACACCTTC
TRBJ2-7 | once | TRBV28 | . | CASSFRGWTYEQYF | TGTGCCAGCAGTTTTAGGGGGTGGACCTACGAGCAGTACTTC
TRBJ1-2 | . | TRBV4-1 | TRBD1 | CASSQEGTAYGYTF | TGCGCCAGCAGCCAAGAGGGGACAGCCTATGGCTACACCTTC
TRBJ1-2 | . | TRBV19 | . | CASRAGTRGTSGYTF | TGTGCCAGTAGGGCAGGGACGCGGGGAACATCCGGCTACACCTTC
TRBJ2-3 | . | TRBV28 | . | CASRSAETSTDTQYF | TGTGCCAGCAGATCAGCGGAAACTAGCACAGATACGCAGTATTTT
TRBJ2-3 | few | TRBV6-5 | TRBD2 | CASSWREADTQYF | TGTGCCAGCAGCTGGCGGGAGGCGGATACGCAGTATTTT
TRBJ2-1 | . | TRBV7-6 | . | CASSLPITNEQFF | TGTGCCAGCAGCCTCCCTATAACCAATGAGCAGTTCTTC
TRBJ2-7 | . | TRBV7-3 | . | CASSPDRSNEQYF | TGTGCCAGCAGCCCAGACAGGTCCAACGAGCAGTACTTC
TRBJ2-7 | . | TRBV4-2 | . | CASSQESAGGYEQYF | TGTGCCAGCAGCCAAGAATCGGCCGGAGGCTACGAGCAGTACTTC
TRBJ2-2 | . | TRBV6-1 | . | CASSEGGGEAPNTGELFF | TGTGCCAGCAGTGAAGGCGGAGGAGAGGCCCCGAACACCGGGGAGCTGTTTTTT
TRBJ1-5 | . | TRBV6-5 | . | CASSRAQGTNQPQHF | TGTGCCAGCAGTCGAGCCCAGGGGACAAATCAGCCCCAGCATTTT
TRBJ2-3 | . | TRBV5-1 | TRBD1 | CASGTGRTDTQYF | TGCGCCAGCGGGACAGGCCGCACAGATACGCAGTATTTT
TRBJ1-4 | . | TRBV7-2 | . | CASRTTERSGKLFF | TGTGCCAGCAGAACGACAGAAAGATCAGGAAAACTGTTTTTT
TRBJ1-5 | . | TRBV29-1 | TRBD1 | CSVRTGSNQPQHF | TGCAGCGTGCGGACAGGTTCTAATCAGCCCCAGCATTTT
TRBJ1-3 | . | TRBV7-9 | . | CASSLSTSGNTIYF | TGTGCCAGCAGCTTAAGCACCTCTGGAAACACCATATATTTT
TRBJ2-3 | . | TRBV7-2 | . | CASSPHSTDTQYF | TGTGCCAGCAGCCCCCATAGCACAGATACGCAGTATTTT
TRBJ2-7 | once | TRBV21-1 | . | CASSKGPGLGPSGYEQYF | TGTGCCAGCAGCAAAGGCCCCGGACTGGGTCCTTCGGGCTACGAGCAGTACTTC
TRBJ1-2 | few | TRBV29-1 | . | CSVEPGGVRGYTF | TGCAGCGTTGAACCGGGGGGGGTGCGCGGCTACACCTTC
TRBJ2-1 | once | TRBV14 | . | CASSQDLLGQVKANEQFF | TGTGCCAGCAGCCAAGACCTACTGGGGCAGGTGAAGGCCAATGAGCAGTTCTTC
TRBJ2-7 | . | TRBV27 | TRBD2 | CASGRGGSEQYF | TGTGCCTCTGGGCGGGGAGGGAGCGAGCAGTACTTC
TRBJ1-2 | . | TRBV30 | . | CAWIQSYGYTF | TGTGCCTGGATACAGAGCTATGGCTACACCTTC
TRBJ2-7 | . | TRBV5-4 | TRBD2 | CASSLSAGVRSYEQYF | TGTGCCAGCAGCTTAAGCGCGGGAGTTCGGTCTTACGAGCAGTACTTC